This T cell receptor beta chain was sequenced during a study of T cell responses to AZD1222 COVID-19 vaccine. Study-level results: Donor demographics were predominantly white British with a female majority; clonal diversity may be underestimated. Spike-wide vaccine-associated CD4 TCRs dominated at 160-218 and 743-854. Targeting of unmutated variant regions was reportedly seen in nearly half of spike-specific TCRs. At baseline, seropositivity was found in only a handful of AZD1222 recipients.

A note on this clone: Its antigen is unknown.

The data were produced by immunoSEQ multiplex PCR, yet TCRdb's version contains in-frame clones alone and is incomplete. The table lists approximately 120,000 clones, roughly 90% of them singletons. The CDR3 is made up of 15 amino acids. V lost 1 base and J 4 bases, leaving 11 bases between the germline ends. CDR1 and CDR2 from the germline V gene are LGHNA and YNFKEQ. This receptor was obtained from an adult in good health. This specimen was peripheral blood, taken on day 0 of AZD1222 vaccination. The chain combines TRBV4-2 with TRBJ1-3; tentatively, D is TRBD1 (6 bases). CDR3 sequence: CASSQGGGSGNTIYF. The CDR3 DNA follows: TGTGCCAGCAGCCAAGGGGGGGGCTCCGGAAACACCATATATTTT.